The 27 T cell receptor beta chains in this list originate from one sample, sequenced in a study of CD4 T cells in relation to SARS-CoV-2 and coronaviruses. Only in-frame clones appear in the TCRdb table, and some are missing; sequencing was by immunoSEQ multiplex PCR. In the table there are 35,000 to 45,000 clones, around nine tenths of which are singletons. The sequenced sample consisted of memory CD4+ T cells from PBMCs. These receptors all stem from an adult with COVID-19.

This sequence joins TRBV19 and TRBJ2-5; 8 positions match TRBD2. There are 15 residues in the CDR3. V shed 3 bases and J 0 bases; nucleotides not matched to a gene: 3. Germline CDR1 reads LNHDA; CDR2 reads SQIVND (reference sequence). This chain's CDR3 is CASSIGGGYQETQYF. CDR3 nucleotides: TGTGCCAGTAGTATCGGGGGGGGATACCAAGAGACCCAGTACTTC. Using reference TRBV19 and TRBJ2-5 for the parts outside the CDR3, the full variable domain is DGGITQSPKYLFRKEGQNVTLSCEQNLNHDAMYWYRQDPGQGLRLIYYSQIVNDFQKGDIAEGYSVSREKKESFPLTVTSAQKNPTAFYLCASSIGGGYQETQYFGPGTRLLVL.

This clone occurred once. The chain uses TRBV18 and TRBJ1-4; 8 nucleotides line up with TRBD1. Germline V gene data show CDR1 as KGHSH and CDR2 as LQKENI. This CDR3 contains 14 residues. The V gene end was trimmed by 2 bases and the J gene end by 7 bases; junction bases not matched to a gene: 3. Here the CDR3 DNA reads TGTGCCAGCTCACCAGACGGACAGGGTGAAAAACTGTTTTTT. Its translation is CASSPDGQGEKLFF.

This chain connects TRBV6-5 to TRBJ1-6; 7 nucleotides agree with TRBD1. The J segment lost 7 bases and the V segment lost 5 bases, leaving 5 bases of the junction unmatched. This CDR3 is built from 14 residues. Germline V gene sequence: CDR1 MNHEY, CDR2 SVGAGI. The CDR3 DNA reads TGTGCCAGCAGTCACCCGACAGGGAATTCACCCCTCCACTTT. Amino acids: CASSHPTGNSPLHF.

The V and J genes are TRBV27 and TRBJ1-6; no clear D. This CDR3 has 16 amino acids. Trimming removed 7 bases from V and 6 bases from J, with 19 bases in between. Germline-derived CDR1 and CDR2 are MNHEY and SMNVEV (reference sequence). CDR3 protein: CASTSAAGVSNSPLHF. The CDR3 DNA reads TGTGCCAGCACCTCCGCGGCCGGCGTGAGTAATTCACCCCTCCACTTT.

The rearrangement links TRBV15 to TRBJ2-2; 11 nucleotides match TRBD2. With V trimmed by 3 bases and J by 4 bases, 7 bases remained unmatched. This CDR3 is 17 amino acids long. The germline gives CDR1 LNHNV, CDR2 YYDKDF (reference sequence). CDR3 amino acids: CATSRELAGARTGELFF. For the CDR3, the DNA is TGTGCCACCAGCAGGGAACTAGCGGGGGCCCGCACCGGGGAGCTGTTTTTT.

The chain has TRBV7-3 and TRBJ1-3; D unclear. The CDR3 contains 13 residues. Per germline, CDR1 SGHTA and CDR2 FQGTGA. The V end was cut by 5 bases, the J end by 4 bases, with 9 bases between. CDR3 DNA sequence: TGTGCCAGCAGCGCCCAATTCGGAAACACCATATATTTT. It yields the protein CASSAQFGNTIYF.

This clone was found once. The chain links TRBV7-2 to TRBJ2-3, with 8 bases matching TRBD1. The germline V gene encodes CDR1 SGHTA and CDR2 FQGNSA. V gave up 2 bases and J gave up 2 bases; unmatched junction bases: 6. This CDR3 region has 16 residues. CDR3 region: CASSLWDRTFTDTQYF. In DNA, the CDR3 is TGTGCCAGCAGCTTATGGGACAGGACCTTCACAGATACGCAGTATTTT.

The chain joins TRBV19 to TRBJ1-4, with TRBD1 matching 8 bases. This CDR3 region has 16 residues. From germline, CDR1 is LNHDA and CDR2 SQIVND (reference sequence). V dropped 2 bases and J dropped 7; count of bases not matched to a gene: 9. The CDR3 protein is CASSISVGQGAEKLFF. CDR3 DNA: TGTGCCAGTAGTATATCGGTAGGCCAGGGGGCTGAAAAACTGTTTTTT. Full variable domain (missing parts from reference TRBV19 and TRBJ1-4): DGGITQSPKYLFRKEGQNVTLSCEQNLNHDAMYWYRQDPGQGLRLIYYSQIVNDFQKGDIAEGYSVSREKKESFPLTVTSAQKNPTAFYLCASSISVGQGAEKLFFGSGTQLSVL.

The J gene is TRBJ2-6, the V gene TRBV19; 9 nucleotides line up with TRBD1. Germline V lookup: CDR1 LNHDA, CDR2 SQIVND (reference sequence). The CDR3 spans 18 residues. Losses at the gene ends were 3 bases for V and 0 bases for J; bases not matched to a gene: 6. Here the CDR3 reads CASSIWDRAPSGANVLTF. As DNA, the CDR3 is TGTGCCAGTAGTATTTGGGACAGGGCGCCCTCTGGGGCCAACGTCCTGACTTTC. Full variable domain (rest looked up from reference TRBV19 and TRBJ2-6): DGGITQSPKYLFRKEGQNVTLSCEQNLNHDAMYWYRQDPGQGLRLIYYSQIVNDFQKGDIAEGYSVSREKKESFPLTVTSAQKNPTAFYLCASSIWDRAPSGANVLTFGAGSRLTVL.

The gene calls are TRBV19 and TRBJ2-3, with 12 bases that match TRBD2. The J segment lost 0 bases and the V segment lost 7 bases, leaving 8 bases of the junction unmatched. This CDR3 comprises 17 residues. Germline V CDR1 and CDR2: LNHDA, SQIVND (reference sequence). The CDR3 protein is CASKLAGGPFSTDTQYF. CDR3 bases: TGTGCCAGTAAACTAGCGGGGGGACCATTCAGCACAGATACGCAGTATTTT.

The chain joins TRBV10-1 to TRBJ2-1; 8 nucleotides line up with TRBD2. Germline CDR1 reads WNHNN; CDR2 reads SYGVQD (reference sequence). V was clipped by 1 base and J by 5 bases; unmatched bases: 7. CDR3 size: 16 residues. CDR3 protein: CASSELNGGVHNEQFF. CDR3 in DNA: TGCGCCAGCAGTGAGTTAAACGGGGGGGTCCACAATGAGCAGTTCTTC.

The J gene is TRBJ2-3, the V gene TRBV5-4; 7 nucleotides match TRBD1. Germline lookup yields CDR1 SGHNT and CDR2 YYREEE (reference sequence). The CDR3 is 13 residues long. J was trimmed by 10 bases and V by 1 base; bases with no gene match: 6. CDR3 sequence reads: CASSLPAQGAQYF. CDR3 nucleotides: TGTGCCAGCAGCTTGCCGGCTCAGGGGGCGCAGTATTTT.

The rearrangement joins TRBV7-2 to TRBJ1-2; D gene unclear. V lost 3 bases to trimming and J lost 0 bases, with 5 bases between them. Per the germline V gene, CDR1 is SGHTA and CDR2 is FQGNSA. The CDR3 loop spans 13 amino acids. Written as DNA, the CDR3 is TGTGCCAGCAGCTTGGAATCTAACTATGGCTACACCTTC. The encoded protein is CASSLESNYGYTF. Full variable domain (missing parts from reference TRBV7-2 and TRBJ1-2): GAGVSQSPSNKVTEKGKDVELRCDPISGHTALYWYRQSLGQGLEFLIYFQGNSAPDKSGLPSDRFSAERTGGSVSTLTIQRTQQEDSAVYLCASSLESNYGYTFGSGTRLTVV.

V and J are TRBV7-2 and TRBJ2-7; 9 positions agree with TRBD1. Germline V gene sequence: CDR1 SGHTA, CDR2 FQGNSA. The CDR3 has 15 amino acids. With 4 bases clipped from V and 2 bases from J, the junction kept 6 bases outside the gene matches. The CDR3 sequence is CASSWTRDRAYEQYF. CDR3 bases: TGTGCCAGCAGCTGGACCCGGGACAGGGCCTACGAGCAGTACTTC. Filled out from reference TRBV7-2 and TRBJ2-7, the complete variable domain reads GAGVSQSPSNKVTEKGKDVELRCDPISGHTALYWYRQSLGQGLEFLIYFQGNSAPDKSGLPSDRFSAERTGGSVSTLTIQRTQQEDSAVYLCASSWTRDRAYEQYFGPGTRLTVT.

J is TRBJ2-5 and V is TRBV27; 7 bases agree with TRBD2. Germline-derived CDR1 and CDR2 are MNHEY and SMNVEV (reference sequence). The CDR3 contains 17 residues. V lost 1 base and J lost 0; bases outside the gene matches: 8. The DNA of the CDR3 is TGTGCCAGCAGTTTATTCCCCCCTCGGGGGGACCAAGAGACCCAGTACTTC. Encoded protein: CASSLFPPRGDQETQYF.

The gene calls are TRBV30 and TRBJ1-2; 8 bases align to TRBD1. The germline V gene encodes CDR1 GTSNPN and CDR2 SVGIG (reference sequence). The V and J ends lost 4 bases and 10 bases, in that order; junction bases with no gene match: 5. The CDR3 has 11 residues. The CDR3 DNA reads TGTGCCTGGAACGGACAGGGTGACTACACCTTC. It encodes CAWNGQGDYTF.

This sequence joins TRBV7-3 and TRBJ1-1; no clear D. V lost 2 bases and J lost 1, with 5 bases in between. The CDR3 spans 13 residues. Germline values: CDR1 SGHTA, CDR2 FQGTGA. For the CDR3, the DNA is TGTGCCAGCAGCTTAGCCGAGAACACTGAAGCTTTCTTT. Encoded protein: CASSLAENTEAFF.

The chain joins TRBV10-2 to TRBJ1-1; D is ambiguous. Per the germline V gene, CDR1 is WSHSY and CDR2 is SAAADI. The CDR3 covers 14 residues. Trimming removed 3 bases from V and 0 bases from J, with 8 bases in between. Here the CDR3 DNA reads TGCGCCAGCAGTGAACCGACCATGAACACTGAAGCTTTCTTT. It specifies CASSEPTMNTEAFF.

The genes are TRBV3-1 (or the pseudogene TRBV3-2) and TRBJ2-7; 7 positions match TRBD1. Germline V gene lookup returns CDR1 LGHDT and CDR2 YNNKEL (reference sequence). Unmatched junction bases numbered 3, after V lost 1 base and J lost 0 bases. The length of the CDR3 is 15 residues. For the CDR3, the DNA is TGTGCCAGCAGCCAAGGACAGGGTAACTCCTACGAGCAGTACTTC. This encodes CASSQGQGNSYEQYF.

The gene calls are TRBV5-4 and TRBJ2-7; 16 bases align to TRBD2. This CDR3 contains 17 residues. V trimming: 2 bases; J trimming: 6 bases; junction bases outside the gene matches: 8. CDR1 SGHNT and CDR2 YYREEE come from the germline V gene (reference sequence). CDR3 coding DNA: TGTGCCAGCAGCTTACCGGGACTAGCGGGGGGGCTTGGCGAGCAGTACTTC. Translation gives CASSLPGLAGGLGEQYF.

The genes are TRBV5-1 and TRBJ2-7; tentatively, D is TRBD2 (6 bases). Germline lookup yields CDR1 SGHRS and CDR2 YFSETQ. This CDR3 is built from 13 residues. Between the trimmed V and J ends, which lost 6 bases and 3 bases, there was a span of 13 bases. CDR3 sequence reads: CASTGQGGYEQYF. The CDR3 coding sequence is TGCGCCAGCACCGGCCAGGGAGGCTACGAGCAGTACTTC.

The V and J genes are TRBV28 and TRBJ2-3; 8 bases fit TRBD1. V lost 6 bases, J lost 5 bases, and 7 bases stayed unmatched. This CDR3 region has 14 residues. CDR1 MDHEN and CDR2 SYDVKM come from the germline V gene. The CDR3 protein is CASSRDRRKDTQYF. CDR3 nucleotide sequence: TGTGCCAGCAGCCGGGACAGGCGCAAAGATACGCAGTATTTT.

The CDR3: CASSGRTDSNQPQHF. The CDR3 DNA reads as TGTGCCAGCAGTGGGAGGACAGATAGCAATCAGCCCCAGCATTTT. J is TRBJ1-5 and V is TRBV6-4, with D possibly matching TRBD1 (6 bases). V was cut by 4 bases and J by 0 bases, with 10 bases left in between. In germline, CDR1 is MRHNA, CDR2 SNTAGT. CDR3 length equals 15 residues.

This clone was detected once. The CDR3 reads CASSIPGKRASGNTIYF. In DNA form, the CDR3 reads TGTGCCAGTAGTATCCCAGGGAAGAGGGCCTCTGGAAACACCATATATTTT. V is TRBV19 and J is TRBJ1-3; D is possibly TRBD1 (5 bases). Trimming took 3 bases from V and 0 from J, leaving 15 bases between them. Germline CDR1 reads LNHDA; CDR2 reads SQIVND (reference sequence). This CDR3 region has 17 residues.

The chain combines TRBV5-1 with TRBJ2-1; TRBD2 aligns across 9 bases. The trim removed 6 bases at V and 1 base at J, leaving 8 bases unmatched. Looked up from germline, CDR1 is SGHRS and CDR2 is YFSETQ. The CDR3 spans 16 residues. The CDR3 sequence is CASTPGLAGSYNEQFF. The CDR3 DNA is TGCGCCAGCACTCCGGGACTAGCAGGATCCTACAATGAGCAGTTCTTC.

The chain joins TRBV9 to TRBJ1-1; TRBD1 is a possible D gene (6 bases). V dropped 0 bases and J dropped 1 base, with 10 bases sitting between them. The CDR3 covers 15 residues. CDR1 and CDR2 from the germline V gene are SGDLS and YYNGEE. As DNA, the CDR3 is TGTGCCAGCAGCGTAGAGACAGGAAAGAACACTGAAGCTTTCTTT. Its protein is CASSVETGKNTEAFF.

The chain couples TRBV9 to TRBJ1-2; D call uncertain. V gave up 4 bases and J gave up 8 bases, with 18 bases separating them. From germline, CDR1 is SGDLS and CDR2 YYNGEE. The CDR3 contains 14 residues. CDR3 loop: CASSSRPRMGGYTF. The CDR3 DNA is TGTGCCAGCAGCTCTAGACCTCGGATGGGCGGCTACACCTTC.